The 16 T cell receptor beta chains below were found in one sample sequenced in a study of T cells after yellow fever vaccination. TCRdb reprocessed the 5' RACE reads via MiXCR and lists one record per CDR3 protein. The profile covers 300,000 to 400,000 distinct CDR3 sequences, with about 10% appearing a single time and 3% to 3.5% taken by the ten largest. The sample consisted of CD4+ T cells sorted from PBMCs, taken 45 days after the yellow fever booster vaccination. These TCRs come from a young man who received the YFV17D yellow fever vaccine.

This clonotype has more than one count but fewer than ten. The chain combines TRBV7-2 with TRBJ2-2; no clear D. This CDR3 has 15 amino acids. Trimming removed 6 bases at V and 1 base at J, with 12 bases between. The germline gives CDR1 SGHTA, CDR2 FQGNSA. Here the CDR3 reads CASRTQLGNTGELFF. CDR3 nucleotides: TGTGCCAGCAGAACTCAATTGGGGAACACCGGGGAGCTGTTTTTT.

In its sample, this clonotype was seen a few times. The CDR3 sequence is CSAVRTANTEAFF. The CDR3 DNA reads TGCAGTGCTGTCAGGACCGCGAACACTGAAGCTTTCTTT. The chain is built from TRBV20-1 and TRBJ1-1; unclear D gene. Trimming removed 5 bases at V and 1 base at J, with 11 bases between. Looked up from germline, CDR1 is DFQATT and CDR2 is SNEGSKA (reference sequence). The CDR3 totals 13 residues.

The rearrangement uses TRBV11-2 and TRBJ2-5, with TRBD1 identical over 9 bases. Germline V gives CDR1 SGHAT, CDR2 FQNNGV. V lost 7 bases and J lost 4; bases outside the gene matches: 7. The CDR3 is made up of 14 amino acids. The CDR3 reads CASTGQGVSETQYF. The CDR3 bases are TGTGCCAGCACGGGACAGGGAGTATCAGAGACCCAGTACTTC.

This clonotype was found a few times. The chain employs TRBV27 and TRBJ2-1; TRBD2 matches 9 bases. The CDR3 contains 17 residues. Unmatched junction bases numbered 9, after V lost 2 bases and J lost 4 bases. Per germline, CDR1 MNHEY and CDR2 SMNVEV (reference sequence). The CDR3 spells CASSLHPAGGLYNEQFF. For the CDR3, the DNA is TGTGCCAGCAGTTTACATCCAGCGGGGGGCCTTTACAATGAGCAGTTCTTC.

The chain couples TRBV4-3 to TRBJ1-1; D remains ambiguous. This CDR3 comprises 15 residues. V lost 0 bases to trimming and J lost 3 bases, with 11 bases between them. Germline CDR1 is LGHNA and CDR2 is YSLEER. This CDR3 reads CASSQEGDRYTEAFF. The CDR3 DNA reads TGCGCCAGCAGCCAAGAAGGAGATCGATACACTGAAGCTTTCTTT.

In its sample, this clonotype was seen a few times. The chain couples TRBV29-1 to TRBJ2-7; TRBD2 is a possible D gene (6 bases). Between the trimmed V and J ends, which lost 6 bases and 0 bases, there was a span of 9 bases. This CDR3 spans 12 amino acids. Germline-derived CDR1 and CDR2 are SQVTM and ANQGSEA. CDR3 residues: CSVRENSYEQYF. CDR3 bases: TGCAGCGTGCGGGAAAACTCCTACGAGCAGTACTTC.

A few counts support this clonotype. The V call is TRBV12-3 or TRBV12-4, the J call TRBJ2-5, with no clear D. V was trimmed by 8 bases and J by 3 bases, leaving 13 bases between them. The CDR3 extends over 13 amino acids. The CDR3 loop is CASCTRAKETQYF. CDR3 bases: TGTGCCAGCTGCACCCGGGCCAAAGAGACCCAGTACTTC.

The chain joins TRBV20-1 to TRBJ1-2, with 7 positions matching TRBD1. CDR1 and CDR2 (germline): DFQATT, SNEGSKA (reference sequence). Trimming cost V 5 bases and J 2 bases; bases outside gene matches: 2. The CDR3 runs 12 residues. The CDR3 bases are TGCAGTGCTGGGACAGTCAACTATGGCTACACCTTC. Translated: CSAGTVNYGYTF.

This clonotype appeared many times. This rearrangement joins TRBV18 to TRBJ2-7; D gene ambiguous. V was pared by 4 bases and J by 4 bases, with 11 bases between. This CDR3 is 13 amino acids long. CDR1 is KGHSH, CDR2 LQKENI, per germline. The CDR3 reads CASSRANPYEQYF. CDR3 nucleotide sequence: TGTGCCAGCTCACGGGCCAATCCTTACGAGCAGTACTTC.

CDR3: CATSRAGQGADTQYF. As DNA, the CDR3 is TGTGCCACCAGCCGCGCGGGACAGGGCGCAGATACGCAGTATTTT. The chain combines TRBV15 with TRBJ2-3; 9 bases fit TRBD1. Germline CDR1 and CDR2: LNHNV and YYDKDF (reference sequence). CDR3 size: 15 residues. After removal of 5 bases from V and 4 bases from J, the junction contained 7 bases not matched to a gene. Looking up the rest from reference TRBV15 and TRBJ2-3 gives the full variable domain: DAMVIQNPRYQVTQFGKPVTLSCSQTLNHNVMYWYQQKSSQAPKLLFHYYDKDFNNEADTPDNFQSRRPNTSFCFLDIRSPGLGDTAMYLCATSRAGQGADTQYFGPGTRLTVL.

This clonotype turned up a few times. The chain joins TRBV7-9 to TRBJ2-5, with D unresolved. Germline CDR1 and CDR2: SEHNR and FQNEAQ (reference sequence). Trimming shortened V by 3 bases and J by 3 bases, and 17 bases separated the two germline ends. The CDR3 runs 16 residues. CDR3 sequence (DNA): TGTGCCAGCAGCTTCGGACGCCGGTGGAAAGAAGAGACCCAGTACTTC. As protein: CASSFGRRWKEETQYF.

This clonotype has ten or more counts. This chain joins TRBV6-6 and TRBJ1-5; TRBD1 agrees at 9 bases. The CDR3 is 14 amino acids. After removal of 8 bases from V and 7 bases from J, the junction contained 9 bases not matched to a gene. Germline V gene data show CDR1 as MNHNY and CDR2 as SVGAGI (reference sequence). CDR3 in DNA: TGTGCCAGCGCCGGGACAGGGAGAGGGCAGCCCCAGCATTTT. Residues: CASAGTGRGQPQHF.

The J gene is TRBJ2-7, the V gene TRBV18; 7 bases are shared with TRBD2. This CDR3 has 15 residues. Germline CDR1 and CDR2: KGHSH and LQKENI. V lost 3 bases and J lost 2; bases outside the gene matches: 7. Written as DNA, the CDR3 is TGTGCCAGCTCACCTAAACTAGCGTGGACCTACGAGCAGTACTTC. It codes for CASSPKLAWTYEQYF.

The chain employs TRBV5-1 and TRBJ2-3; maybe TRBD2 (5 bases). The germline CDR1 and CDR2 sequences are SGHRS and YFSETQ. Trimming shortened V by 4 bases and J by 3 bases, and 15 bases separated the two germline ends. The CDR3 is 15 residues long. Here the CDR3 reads CASSITRTGTDTQYF. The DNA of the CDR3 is TGCGCCAGCAGCATCACTAGGACCGGAACAGATACGCAGTATTTT.

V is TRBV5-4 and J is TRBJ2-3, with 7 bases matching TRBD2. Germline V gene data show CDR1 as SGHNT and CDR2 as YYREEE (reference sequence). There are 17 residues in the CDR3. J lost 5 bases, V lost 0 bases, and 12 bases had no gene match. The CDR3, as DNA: TGTGCCAGCAGCTTGGGCTGGGGCGGGGGAGTCGGAGATACGCAGTATTTT. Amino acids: CASSLGWGGGVGDTQYF.

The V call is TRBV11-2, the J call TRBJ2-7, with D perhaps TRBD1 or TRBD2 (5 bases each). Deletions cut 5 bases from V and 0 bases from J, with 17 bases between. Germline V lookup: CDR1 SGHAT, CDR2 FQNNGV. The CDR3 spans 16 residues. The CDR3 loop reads CASSPLRGPSSYEQYF. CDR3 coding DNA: TGTGCCAGCAGCCCCTTGAGGGGCCCGAGCTCCTACGAGCAGTACTTC. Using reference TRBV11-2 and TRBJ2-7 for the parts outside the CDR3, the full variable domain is EAGVAQSPRYKIIEKRQSVAFWCNPISGHATLYWYQQILGQGPKLLIQFQNNGVVDDSQLPKDRFSAERLKGVDSTLKIQPAKLEDSAVYLCASSPLRGPSSYEQYFGPGTRLTVT.